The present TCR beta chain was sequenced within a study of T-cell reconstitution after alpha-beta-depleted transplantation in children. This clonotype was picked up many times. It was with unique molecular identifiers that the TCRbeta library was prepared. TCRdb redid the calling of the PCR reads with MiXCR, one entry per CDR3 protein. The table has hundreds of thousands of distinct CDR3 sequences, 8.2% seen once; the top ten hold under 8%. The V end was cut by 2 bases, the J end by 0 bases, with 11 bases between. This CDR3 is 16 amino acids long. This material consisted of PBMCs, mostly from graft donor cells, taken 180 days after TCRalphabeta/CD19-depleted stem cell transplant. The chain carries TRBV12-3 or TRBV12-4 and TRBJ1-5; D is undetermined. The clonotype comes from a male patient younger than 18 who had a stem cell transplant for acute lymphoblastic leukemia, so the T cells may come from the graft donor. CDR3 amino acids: CASSLSAAYSNQPQHF. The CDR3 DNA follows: TGTGCCAGCAGTTTAAGCGCGGCTTATAGCAATCAGCCCCAGCATTTT.